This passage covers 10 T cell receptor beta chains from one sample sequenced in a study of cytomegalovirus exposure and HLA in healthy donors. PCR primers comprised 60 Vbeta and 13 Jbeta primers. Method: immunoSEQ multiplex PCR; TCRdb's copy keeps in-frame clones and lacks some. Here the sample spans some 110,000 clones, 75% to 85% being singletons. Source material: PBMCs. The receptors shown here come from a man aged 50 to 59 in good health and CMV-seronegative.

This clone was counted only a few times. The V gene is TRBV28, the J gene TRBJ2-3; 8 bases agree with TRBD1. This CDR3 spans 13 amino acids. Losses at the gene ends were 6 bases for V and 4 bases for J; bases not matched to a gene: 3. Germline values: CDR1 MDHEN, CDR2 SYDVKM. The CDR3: CASSRQGPDTQYF. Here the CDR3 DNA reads TGTGCCAGCAGCAGACAGGGGCCAGATACGCAGTATTTT.

CDR3 coding DNA: TGTGCCAGCAGCGTAGCTGGACAGGGTAATGGCTACACCTTC. It encodes CASSVAGQGNGYTF. This chain links TRBV9 with TRBJ1-2, with TRBD1 matching over 8 bases. This CDR3 comprises 14 residues. Germline-derived CDR1 and CDR2 are SGDLS and YYNGEE. Trimming removed 0 bases from V and 6 bases from J; junction bases left unmatched: 4.

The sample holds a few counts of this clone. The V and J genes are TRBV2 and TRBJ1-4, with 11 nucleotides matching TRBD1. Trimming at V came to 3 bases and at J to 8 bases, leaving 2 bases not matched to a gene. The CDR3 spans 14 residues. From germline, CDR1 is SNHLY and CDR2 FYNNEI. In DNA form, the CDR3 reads TGTGCCAGCAGTGAGGGGACAGGGGGGGAAAAACTGTTTTTT. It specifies CASSEGTGGEKLFF.

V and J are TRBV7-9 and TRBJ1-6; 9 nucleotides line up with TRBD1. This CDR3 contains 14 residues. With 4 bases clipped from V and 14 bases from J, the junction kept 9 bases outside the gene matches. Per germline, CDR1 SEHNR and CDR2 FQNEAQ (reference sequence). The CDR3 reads CASSSGTGMETLHF. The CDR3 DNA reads TGTGCCAGCAGCTCCGGGACAGGGATGGAGACCCTCCACTTT.

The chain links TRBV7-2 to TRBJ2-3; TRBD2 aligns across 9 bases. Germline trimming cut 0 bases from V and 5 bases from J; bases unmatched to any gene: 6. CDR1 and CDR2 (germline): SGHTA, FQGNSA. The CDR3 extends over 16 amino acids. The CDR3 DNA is TGTGCCAGCAGCTTAGCCGGCGGGGGGGCTGGAGATACGCAGTATTTT. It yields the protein CASSLAGGGAGDTQYF.

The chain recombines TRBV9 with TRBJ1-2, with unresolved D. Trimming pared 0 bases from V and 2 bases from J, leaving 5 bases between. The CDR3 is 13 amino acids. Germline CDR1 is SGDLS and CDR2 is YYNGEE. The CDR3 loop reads CASSVVENYGYTF. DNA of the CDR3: TGTGCCAGCAGCGTAGTAGAAAACTATGGCTACACCTTC.

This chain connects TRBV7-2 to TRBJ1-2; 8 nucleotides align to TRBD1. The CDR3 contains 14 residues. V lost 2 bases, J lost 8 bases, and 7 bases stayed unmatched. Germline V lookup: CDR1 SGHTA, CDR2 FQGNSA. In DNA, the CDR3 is TGTGCCAGCAGCTTAAATGGACAGGGAGGCGGCTACACCTTC. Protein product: CASSLNGQGGGYTF. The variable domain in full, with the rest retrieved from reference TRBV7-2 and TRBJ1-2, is GAGVSQSPSNKVTEKGKDVELRCDPISGHTALYWYRQSLGQGLEFLIYFQGNSAPDKSGLPSDRFSAERTGGSVSTLTIQRTQQEDSAVYLCASSLNGQGGGYTFGSGTRLTVV.

CDR3 sequence: CASSKRVRRDIWTGVVAGNSPLHF. The CDR3 nucleotides read TGTGCCAGCAGTAAAAGGGTCAGAAGGGACATTTGGACAGGAGTCGTAGCAGGAAATTCACCCCTCCACTTT. V is TRBV21-1 and J is TRBJ1-6; TRBD1, the table's D call, was not compared with the DNA. TRBV21-1 has pseudogene status. CDR3 length: 24 residues.

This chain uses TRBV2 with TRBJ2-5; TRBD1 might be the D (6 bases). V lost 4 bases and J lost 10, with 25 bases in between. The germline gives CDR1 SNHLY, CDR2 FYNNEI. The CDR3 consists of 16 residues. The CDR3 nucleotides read TGTGCCAGCAGTGGAAGCCGGGGCCCTCCGAGGGGGAACCAGTACTTC. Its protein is CASSGSRGPPRGNQYF.

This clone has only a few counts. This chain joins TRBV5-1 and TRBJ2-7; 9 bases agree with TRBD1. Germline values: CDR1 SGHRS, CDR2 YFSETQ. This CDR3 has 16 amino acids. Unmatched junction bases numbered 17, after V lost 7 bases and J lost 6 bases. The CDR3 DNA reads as TGCGCCAGCGCCGTGACCCAGGGGACAGGGTCACGCGAGCAGTACTTC. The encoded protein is CASAVTQGTGSREQYF.